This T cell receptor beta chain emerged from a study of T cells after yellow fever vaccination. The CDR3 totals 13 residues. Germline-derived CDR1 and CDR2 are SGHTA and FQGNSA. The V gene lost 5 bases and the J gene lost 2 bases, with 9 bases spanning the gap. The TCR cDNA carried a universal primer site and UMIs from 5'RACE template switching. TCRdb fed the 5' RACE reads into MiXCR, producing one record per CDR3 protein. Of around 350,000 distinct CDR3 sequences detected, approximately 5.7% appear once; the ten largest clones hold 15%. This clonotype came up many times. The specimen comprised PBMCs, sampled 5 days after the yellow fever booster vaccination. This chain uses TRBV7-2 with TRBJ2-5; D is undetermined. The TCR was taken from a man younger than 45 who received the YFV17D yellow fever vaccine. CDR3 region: CASSINTQETQYF. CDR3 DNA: TGTGCCAGCAGCATCAATACTCAAGAGACCCAGTACTTC. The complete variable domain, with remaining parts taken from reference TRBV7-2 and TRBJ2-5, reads GAGVSQSPSNKVTEKGKDVELRCDPISGHTALYWYRQSLGQGLEFLIYFQGNSAPDKSGLPSDRFSAERTGGSVSTLTIQRTQQEDSAVYLCASSINTQETQYFGPGTRLLVL.